Included here is one TCR beta chain sequence, with context. V was clipped by 5 bases and J by 6 bases; unmatched bases: 9. The CDR3 loop spans 14 amino acids. The V gene's germline CDR1 is MDHEN and CDR2 SYDVKM. The data were obtained in a study of cytomegalovirus exposure and HLA in healthy donors. Some clones are missing from TCRdb's copy, which holds only in-frame ones; the method was immunoSEQ multiplex PCR. This sample has 220,000 or so clones, with approximately 82% found just once. This TCR was sampled from a woman under 30 in good health and CMV-seronegative. The rearrangement links TRBV28 to TRBJ2-7, with 8 positions matching TRBD1. The sequenced sample consisted of PBMCs. DNA for the CDR3: TGTGCCAGCAGTCCCCCCGGACAGGGTTTCGAGCAGTACTTC. This codes for CASSPPGQGFEQYF.